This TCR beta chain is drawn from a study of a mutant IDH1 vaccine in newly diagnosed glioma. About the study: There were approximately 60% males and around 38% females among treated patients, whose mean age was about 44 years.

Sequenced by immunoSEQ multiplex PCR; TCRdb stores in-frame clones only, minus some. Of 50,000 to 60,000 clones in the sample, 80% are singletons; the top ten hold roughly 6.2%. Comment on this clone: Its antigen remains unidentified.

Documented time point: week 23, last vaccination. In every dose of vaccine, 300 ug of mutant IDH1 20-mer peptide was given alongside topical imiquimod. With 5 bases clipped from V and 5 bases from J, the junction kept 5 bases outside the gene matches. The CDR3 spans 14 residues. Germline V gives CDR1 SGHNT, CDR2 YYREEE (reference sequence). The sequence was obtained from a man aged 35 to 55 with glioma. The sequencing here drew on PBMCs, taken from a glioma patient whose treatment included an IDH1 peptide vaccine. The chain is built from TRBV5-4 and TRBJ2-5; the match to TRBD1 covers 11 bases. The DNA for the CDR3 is TGTGCCAGCAGAGGACAGGGGGCGCCGGAGACCCAGTACTTC. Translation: CASRGQGAPETQYF.